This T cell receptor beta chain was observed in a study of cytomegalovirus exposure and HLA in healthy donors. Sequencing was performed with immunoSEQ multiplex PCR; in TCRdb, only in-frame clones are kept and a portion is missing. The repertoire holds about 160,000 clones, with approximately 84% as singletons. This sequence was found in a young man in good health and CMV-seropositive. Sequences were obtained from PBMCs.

CDR3 sequence reads: CASSVYQTPGLAGGETQYF. The CDR3 DNA follows: TGTGCCAGCAGCGTGTACCAAACCCCGGGACTAGCGGGAGGTGAGACCCAGTACTTC. The rearrangement links TRBV9 to TRBJ2-5; 15 nucleotides align to TRBD2. The V segment lost 2 bases and the J segment 5 bases; nucleotides outside the gene matches: 13. In germline, CDR1 is SGDLS, CDR2 YYNGEE. The CDR3 is 19 residues long.